The sample holds a few counts of the clone carrying this TCR beta chain. Antigen: not known. TCRdb analysed the RT-PCR reads with MiXCR anew, one entry per CDR3 protein. The table has hundreds of thousands of distinct CDR3 sequences, approximately 10% seen once; the top ten hold 9.5% to 15%. Germline lookup yields CDR1 WSHSY and CDR2 SAAADI. CDR3 size: 14 residues. Between the trimmed V and J ends, which lost 0 bases and 2 bases, there was a span of 7 bases. This sample was included in a study of response to subunit inactivated influenza vaccine. Whole-study findings and limits: The authors offered the suggestion that each seasonal influenza vaccination recruits few new T cells.

This sample comprised PBMCs from blood, obtained more than 35 days after vaccination. The source of this sequence is a man aged 50 to 60 who received an inactivated influenza vaccine. The rearrangement uses TRBV10-2 and TRBJ2-5; D is perhaps TRBD2 (5 bases). CDR3 nucleotide sequence: TGCGCCAGCAGTGAGTCTCTAGCTCAAGAGACCCAGTACTTC. Its translation is CASSESLAQETQYF.